A selection of T cell receptor beta chains follows, all from one sample in a study of T cells after yellow fever vaccination. TCRdb re-analysed the 5' RACE reads in MiXCR, keeping a single row per CDR3 protein. The sample shows fewer than 450,000 distinct CDR3 sequences, more than 9% of them seen only once. The sequences come from PBMCs, collected on the day of the first yellow fever vaccination. All receptors come from a man in his late teens or twenties who received the YFV17D yellow fever vaccine. Each CDR3 is given with its conserved first and last residue.

J: TRBJ2-2; V: TRBV6-2/TRBV6-3; CDR3: CASSWTQTTGELFF
J: TRBJ1-1; V: TRBV20-1; CDR3: CSAPGNTEAFF
J: TRBJ2-2; V: TRBV6-4; CDR3: CGITGNCTWELFF
J: TRBJ2-7; V: TRBV7-6; CDR3: CASSSRDTHYEQYF
J: TRBJ2-2; V: TRBV9; CDR3: CASSSRTSGGPGELFF
J: TRBJ2-2; V: TRBV7-9; CDR3: CASHVAGELFF
J: TRBJ1-2; V: TRBV7-2; CDR3: CASSYSGAYGYTF
J: TRBJ2-3; V: TRBV6-5; CDR3: CASSYRGAGTDTQYF
J: TRBJ2-4; V: TRBV7-9; CDR3: CASSLDRHIQYF
J: TRBJ2-7; V: TRBV5-1; CDR3: CASRLGNAVSYEQYF
J: TRBJ2-3; V: TRBV5-4; CDR3: CASSPGLAGGLYTQYF
J: TRBJ2-1; V: TRBV24-1; CDR3: CATSDGTSGNEQFF
J: TRBJ2-5; V: TRBV5-5; CDR3: CASSLVGDSPRSRTQYF
J: TRBJ2-3; V: TRBV5-1; CDR3: CASRETSGGTDTQYF
J: TRBJ2-5; V: TRBV5-1; CDR3: CASSTSPGGAGETQYF
J: TRBJ2-7; V: TRBV6-6; CDR3: CASRTDSYEQYF
J: TRBJ1-1; V: TRBV7-2; CDR3: CASSAQSEAFF
J: TRBJ2-1; V: TRBV7-3; CDR3: CASSLDLSSYNEQFF
J: TRBJ1-2; V: TRBV24-1; CDR3: CATSPGQGGGYTF
J: TRBJ2-2; V: TRBV14; CDR3: CASSQDLPGSWGTGELFF